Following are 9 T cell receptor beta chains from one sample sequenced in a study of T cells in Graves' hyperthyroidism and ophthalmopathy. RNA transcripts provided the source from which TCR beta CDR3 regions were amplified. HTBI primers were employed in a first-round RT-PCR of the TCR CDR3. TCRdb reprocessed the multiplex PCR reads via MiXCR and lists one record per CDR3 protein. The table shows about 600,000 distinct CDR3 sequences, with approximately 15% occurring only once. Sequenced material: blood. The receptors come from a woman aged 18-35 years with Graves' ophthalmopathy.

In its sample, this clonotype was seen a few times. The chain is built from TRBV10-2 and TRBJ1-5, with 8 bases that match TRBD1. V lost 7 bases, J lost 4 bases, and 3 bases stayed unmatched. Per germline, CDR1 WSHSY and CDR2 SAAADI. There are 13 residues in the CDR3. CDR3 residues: CASKQGENQPQHF. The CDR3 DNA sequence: TGCGCCAGCAAACAGGGGGAGAATCAGCCCCAGCATTTT.

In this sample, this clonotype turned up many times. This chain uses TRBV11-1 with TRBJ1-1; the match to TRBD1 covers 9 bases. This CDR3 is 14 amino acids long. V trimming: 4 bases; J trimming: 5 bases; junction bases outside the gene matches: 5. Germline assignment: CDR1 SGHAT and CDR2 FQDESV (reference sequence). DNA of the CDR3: TGTGCCAGCAGCTGGGGACAGGGCGGGACTGAAGCTTTCTTT. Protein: CASSWGQGGTEAFF. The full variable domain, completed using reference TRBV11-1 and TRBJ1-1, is EAEVAQSPRYKITEKSQAVAFWCDPISGHATLYWYRQILGQGPELLVQFQDESVVDDSQLPKDRFSAERLKGVDSTLKIQPAELGDSAMYLCASSWGQGGTEAFFGQGTRLTVV.

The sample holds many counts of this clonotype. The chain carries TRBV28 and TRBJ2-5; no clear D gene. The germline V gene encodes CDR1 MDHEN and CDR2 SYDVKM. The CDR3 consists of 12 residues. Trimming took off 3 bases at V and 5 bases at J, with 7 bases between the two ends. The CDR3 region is CASSFPMETQYF. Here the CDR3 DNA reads TGTGCCAGCAGTTTCCCTATGGAGACCCAGTACTTC.

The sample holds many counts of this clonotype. CDR3 sequence: CASSLGTEDSYEQYF. The CDR3 DNA reads TGTGCCAGCAGTTTGGGGACGGAGGACTCCTACGAGCAGTACTTC. V usage is TRBV2 and J usage is TRBJ2-7, with D tentatively TRBD1 or TRBD2 (5 bases each). The CDR3 loop spans 15 amino acids. From germline, CDR1 is SNHLY and CDR2 FYNNEI. The V end lost 5 bases, the J end lost 0 bases, and 14 bases lay between the germline ends.

The CDR3 DNA follows: TGTGCCAGTCCAGACAGGGTAACCTATGGCTACACCTTC. Amino acids: CASPDRVTYGYTF. The V and J genes are TRBV5-5 and TRBJ1-2; 7 bases are shared with TRBD1. Per germline, CDR1 SGHKS and CDR2 YYEKEE (reference sequence). This CDR3 has 13 residues. Trimming removed 8 bases from V and 4 bases from J; junction bases left unmatched: 8.

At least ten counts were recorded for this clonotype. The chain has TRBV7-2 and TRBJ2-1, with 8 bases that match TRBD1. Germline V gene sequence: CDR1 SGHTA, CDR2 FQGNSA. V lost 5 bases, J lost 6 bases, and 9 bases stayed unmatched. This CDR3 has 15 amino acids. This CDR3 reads CASSQARTGSNEQFF. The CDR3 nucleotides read TGTGCCAGCAGCCAGGCCCGGACAGGGAGCAATGAGCAGTTCTTC. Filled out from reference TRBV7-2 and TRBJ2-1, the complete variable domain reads GAGVSQSPSNKVTEKGKDVELRCDPISGHTALYWYRQSLGQGLEFLIYFQGNSAPDKSGLPSDRFSAERTGGSVSTLTIQRTQQEDSAVYLCASSQARTGSNEQFFGPGTRLTVL.

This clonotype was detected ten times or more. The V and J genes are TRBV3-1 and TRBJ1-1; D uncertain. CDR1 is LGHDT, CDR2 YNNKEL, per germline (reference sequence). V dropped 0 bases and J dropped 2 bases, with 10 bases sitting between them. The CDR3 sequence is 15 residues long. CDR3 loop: CASSQESAANTEAFF. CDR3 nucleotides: TGTGCCAGCAGCCAAGAGTCCGCAGCCAACACTGAAGCTTTCTTT. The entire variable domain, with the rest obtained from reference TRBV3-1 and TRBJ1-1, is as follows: DTAVSQTPKYLVTQMGNDKSIKCEQNLGHDTMYWYKQDSKKFLKIMFSYNNKELIINETVPNRFSPKSPDKAHLNLHINSLELGDSAVYFCASSQESAANTEAFFGQGTRLTVV.

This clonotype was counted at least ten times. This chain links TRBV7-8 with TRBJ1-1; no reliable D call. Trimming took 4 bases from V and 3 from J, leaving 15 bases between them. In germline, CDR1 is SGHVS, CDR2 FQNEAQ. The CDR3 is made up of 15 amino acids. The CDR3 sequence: CASSSRRVGHTEAFF. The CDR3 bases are TGTGCCAGCAGCTCGCGAAGGGTTGGACACACTGAAGCTTTCTTT. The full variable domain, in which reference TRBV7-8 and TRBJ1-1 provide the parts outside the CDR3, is GAGVSQSPRYKVAKRGQDVALRCDPISGHVSLFWYQQALGQGPEFLTYFQNEAQLDKSGLPSDRFFAERPEGSVSTLKIQRTQQEDSAVYLCASSSRRVGHTEAFFGQGTRLTVV.

CDR3: CASRRDMEPQHF. CDR3 nucleotide sequence: TGTGCCAGCAGGAGGGATATGGAGCCCCAGCATTTT. The chain recombines TRBV6-1 with TRBJ1-5; D is undetermined. Deletions cut 6 bases from V and 8 bases from J, with 11 bases between. The CDR3 is 12 amino acids. Germline CDR1 is MNHNS and CDR2 is SASEGT.